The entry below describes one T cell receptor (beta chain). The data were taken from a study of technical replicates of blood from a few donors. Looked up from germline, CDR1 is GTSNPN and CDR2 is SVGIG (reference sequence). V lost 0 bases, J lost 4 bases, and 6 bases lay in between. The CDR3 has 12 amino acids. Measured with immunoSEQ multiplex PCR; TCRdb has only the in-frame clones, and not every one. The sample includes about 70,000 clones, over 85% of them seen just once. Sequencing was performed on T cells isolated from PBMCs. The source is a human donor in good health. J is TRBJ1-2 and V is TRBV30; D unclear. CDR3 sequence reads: CAWSVGLYGYTF. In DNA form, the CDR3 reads TGTGCCTGGAGTGTTGGACTCTATGGCTACACCTTC.